This TCR beta chain was identified during a study of blood T cell repertoires in COVID-19. Study background: Collection of acute and convalescent COVID-19 samples took place in the United States, Italy and Spain.

The table came from immunoSEQ multiplex PCR; TCRdb's copy has only in-frame clones and leaves some out. The top ten clones hold roughly 18% of a sample with about 100,000 clones, around 79% of them seen once. The CDR3 is 14 residues long. The trim removed 2 bases at V and 4 bases at J, leaving 3 bases unmatched. The germline CDR1 and CDR2 sequences are SEHNR and FQNEAQ (reference sequence). This receptor was obtained from a woman of 80 years or more with active or convalescent COVID-19. Source material: peripheral blood. V is TRBV7-9 and J is TRBJ2-5; TRBD1 matches 8 bases. The CDR3, as DNA: TGTGCCAGCAGCTTATCCAGGGGGCGAGAGACCCAGTACTTC. This sequence encodes CASSLSRGRETQYF.